Listed below are T cell receptor beta chains from one sample, sequenced in a study of T cell responses to AZD1222 COVID-19 vaccine. Generated by immunoSEQ multiplex PCR, the TCRdb table keeps only in-frame clones and is missing some. This sample has 120,000 to 150,000 clones, with approximately 88% found just once. The source was peripheral blood, collected on day 0 of AZD1222 vaccination. The receptor source for this set is an adult in good health. The CDR3 runs from the conserved cysteine through the conserved F or W. The D gene is left open where the match is weak. The size field is filled for only some rows; it gives once, few, many or a size class.

TRBV7-9,TRBD1,TRBJ2-2,-,TGTGCCAGCAGCTTTAGACAGGGTGGAGACACCGGGGAGCTGTTTTTT,CASSFRQGGDTGELFF
TRBV6-2/TRBV6-3,-,TRBJ1-6,-,TGTGCCAGCAGCCCTACAGGGAACTCCTATAATTCACCCCTCCACTTT,CASSPTGNSYNSPLHF
TRBV2,TRBD1,TRBJ1-2,-,TGTGCCAGCAGCGTACAGGGGGGCCCCTATGGCTACACCTTC,CASSVQGGPYGYTF
TRBV27,-,TRBJ2-3,-,TGTGCCAGCAGTTTTAGGAGCCTCCGCCCAGATACGCAGTATTTT,CASSFRSLRPDTQYF
TRBV3-1/TRBV3-2,-,TRBJ2-6,-,TGTGCCAGCAGCCGAGGCTCCGGGACAGCCAACGTCCTGACTTTC,CASSRGSGTANVLTF
TRBV6-1,TRBD1,TRBJ1-2,-,TGTGCCAGCAGTGAATCGTGGGACAGGGGGCTTGGCTACACCTTC,CASSESWDRGLGYTF
TRBV23-1,-,TRBJ1-3,-,TGCGCCAGCAGTCAATCGTCCGGAAACACCATATATTTT,CASSQSSGNTIYF
TRBV28,-,TRBJ1-4,few,TGTGCCAGCAGTTTATCGGGACCTGGGGAAAAACTGTTTTTT,CASSLSGPGEKLFF
TRBV24-1,TRBD1,TRBJ2-3,-,TGTGCCACCAGTGAAACCGGGACAGGGGGTGCAGATACGCAGTATTTT,CATSETGTGGADTQYF
TRBV19,-,TRBJ1-3,-,TGTGCCAGTAGTCCGATCACAGGGATCGGAAACACCATATATTTT,CASSPITGIGNTIYF
TRBV29-1,-,TRBJ1-5,-,TGCAGCGTAGTTGTGGGGAATCAGCCCCAGCATTTT,CSVVVGNQPQHF
TRBV10-2,-,TRBJ1-6,-,TGCGCCGCACGGGGGAGCTCCTATAATTCACCCCTCCACTTT,CAARGSSYNSPLHF
TRBV28,-,TRBJ1-6,few,TGTGCCAGCAGTTTATATAGGGGTGCAAGCAATTCACCCCTCCACTTT,CASSLYRGASNSPLHF
TRBV5-6,-,TRBJ1-4,-,TGTGCCAGCAGCTTCCTCCAGGGACTCAATGAAAAACTGTTTTTT,CASSFLQGLNEKLFF
TRBV7-9,-,TRBJ2-5,-,TGTGCCAGCAGCGTAACCGGGACGGCAGCGAGGGAGACCCAGTACTTC,CASSVTGTAARETQYF
TRBV7-9,-,TRBJ1-1,-,TGTGCCAGCTTGTGGGGTGTGGCCCGGAACACTGAAGCTTTCTTT,CASLWGVARNTEAFF
TRBV5-4,-,TRBJ1-2,once,TGTGCCAGCAGCCCTTACACAGGGACCTATGGCTACACCTTC,CASSPYTGTYGYTF
TRBV19,-,TRBJ1-5,-,TGTGCCAGTAGTATACGGGGCACCCAGCATTTT,CASSIRGTQHF
TRBV7-2,TRBD1,TRBJ1-5,-,TGTGCCAGCAGCTTAGCGTCATCAGGGGGTCAGCCCCAGCATTTT,CASSLASSGGQPQHF
TRBV5-5,-,TRBJ1-6,-,TGTGCCAGCTGTAAAGGGGGGAATAATTCACCCCTCCACTTT,CASCKGGNNSPLHF
TRBV7-9,TRBD1,TRBJ2-7,-,TGTGCCAGCAGCTCAATTAAAGGGGTTGGACAGGGAACCTACGAGCAGTACTTC,CASSSIKGVGQGTYEQYF
TRBV9,-,TRBJ1-2,-,TGTGCCAGCAGCAACCGTGCCTATGGCTACACCTTC,CASSNRAYGYTF
TRBV7-2,-,TRBJ1-6,-,TGTGCCAGCAGCTTTACAGGGTTATCACCCCTCCACTTT,CASSFTGLSPLHF